This is a list of T cell receptor beta chains from one sample in a study of identical twins. One entry per CDR3 protein, called by TCRdb with MiXCR from the 5' RACE reads. There are around 250,000 distinct CDR3 sequences in the sample; roughly 8% occur only once, and less than 4% lies in the top ten. These data also featured in a second study, about yellow fever vaccine responses in identical twins.

Sequencing was done on a sample of CD8+ T cells sorted from blood. The receptors were gathered from a woman aged 18-29 years in good health. The CDR3 runs from the conserved cysteine through the conserved F or W. The order of the fields is D gene, clone size, V gene, J gene, CDR3 DNA, CDR3 protein. A D gene is named only where the DNA matches it firmly. Where a row states a size, it is once, few, many or the class of an expanded clone; other rows omit it.

>-|few|TRBV20-1|TRBJ2-1
TGCAGTGCTAGAGCGGCTAATTACAATGAGCAGTTCTTC
CSARAANYNEQFF
>-|many|TRBV5-1|TRBJ2-2
TGCGCCAGCAGCTTGATTGACACCGGGGAGCTGTTTTTT
CASSLIDTGELFF
>TRBD1|many|TRBV5-1|TRBJ2-1
TGCGCCAGCAGCTTCTCACAGGGGTTGACAAATGAGCAGTTCTTC
CASSFSQGLTNEQFF
>-|-|TRBV6-1|TRBJ1-2
TGTGCCAGCAGCCCCGACAGTCTGCGGGATGGCTACACCTTC
CASSPDSLRDGYTF
>-|many|TRBV27|TRBJ1-5
TGTGCCAGCTGGGGGGCCGGCAATCAGCCCCAGCATTTT
CASWGAGNQPQHF
>TRBD2|few|TRBV28|TRBJ2-1
TGTGCCAGCAGTTTTTGGCGGGGGGGTCGGGATGAGCAGTTCTTC
CASSFWRGGRDEQFF
>TRBD2|-|TRBV20-1|TRBJ2-7
TGCAGTGCTAGAGATAAGCGGGAGCCCCCTTACGAGCAGTACTTC
CSARDKREPPYEQYF
>-|few|TRBV5-1|TRBJ2-2
TGCGCCAGCAGCTTTGGCCGGATGAACACCGGGGAGCTGTTTTTT
CASSFGRMNTGELFF
>TRBD2|many|TRBV27|TRBJ2-7
TGTGCCAGCAAGCTAGCGGGGGGGTCGTACGAGCAGTACTTC
CASKLAGGSYEQYF
>TRBD1|many|TRBV27|TRBJ2-2
TGTGCCAGCAGTTTATTCTGGACAGGGAACGGGGAGCTGTTTTTT
CASSLFWTGNGELFF
>-|once|TRBV3-1|TRBJ2-1
TGTGCCAGCAGCCTGTGGGACACGACGAGCTCCTACAATGAGCAGTTCTTC
CASSLWDTTSSYNEQFF
>-|-|TRBV7-9|TRBJ1-2
TGTGCCAGCAGCTTAGCGCCGGGCGGAACCTTATATGGCTACACCTTC
CASSLAPGGTLYGYTF
>-|-|TRBV6-5|TRBJ2-2
TGTGCCAGCAGTTACTCAGGGGTCACCGGGGAGCTGTTTTTT
CASSYSGVTGELFF
>TRBD2|-|TRBV20-1|TRBJ2-1
TGCAGTGCTAGTGGGGACTATCAAACCCCGGGTTCCTACAATGAGCAGTTCTTC
CSASGDYQTPGSYNEQFF
>TRBD1|-|TRBV7-3|TRBJ2-5
TGTGCCAGCAGCTTAAGGGGACAGGGGTGGGAGACCCAGTACTTC
CASSLRGQGWETQYF
>-|few|TRBV4-3|TRBJ2-7
TGCGCCAGCAGCCAAGTCAGGGGAAACAGGGACGAGCAGTACTTC
CASSQVRGNRDEQYF
>-|few|TRBV20-1|TRBJ2-1
TGCAGTGCCCGAAGGGCGATTTGGGTCTTCTTC
CSARRAIWVFF
>-|many|TRBV5-1|TRBJ1-3
TGCGCCAGCAGCTTGTACAGTACCTCTGGAAACACCATATATTTT
CASSLYSTSGNTIYF
>TRBD2|few|TRBV2|TRBJ2-3
TGTGCCAGCATGGTAGCGGGGAGCATTGATACGCAGTATTTT
CASMVAGSIDTQYF
>TRBD1|few|TRBV6-1|TRBJ2-3
TGTGCCAGCAGAGCGCGACAGGGCGATACGCAGTATTTT
CASRARQGDTQYF
>TRBD2|-|TRBV7-3|TRBJ2-3
TGTGCCAGCAGCCGATCCCCGTGGACTAGCGGGGGCCCAGATACGCAGTATTTT
CASSRSPWTSGGPDTQYF
>-|many|TRBV20-1|TRBJ2-7
TGCAGTGCTAGAGTGCGAAGTTTGGGACCATCCTACGAGCAGTACTTC
CSARVRSLGPSYEQYF
>-|few|TRBV9|TRBJ2-5
TGTGCCAGCAGCGCCGAGGGATGGCAAGAGACCCAGTACTTC
CASSAEGWQETQYF
>-|-|TRBV12-3/TRBV12-4|TRBJ2-1
TGTGCCAGCAGTTTACGACAGGCGGATGAGCAGTTCTTC
CASSLRQADEQFF
>-|many|TRBV12-3/TRBV12-4|TRBJ2-5
TGTGCCAGCAGTATATTACCGAACCAAGAGACCCAGTACTTC
CASSILPNQETQYF
>-|few|TRBV15|TRBJ2-7
TGTGCCACCAGGACAACGAGGACTACTTCCTACGAGCAGTACTTC
CATRTTRTTSYEQYF
>-|-|TRBV12-3/TRBV12-4|TRBJ2-3
TGTGCCCTCAGTTTTAGTCCAGGGGGGGGCCCAGGCAAGAGAGATACGCAGTATTTT
CALSFSPGGGPGKRDTQYF
>TRBD1|many|TRBV10-3|TRBJ2-7
TGTGCCACCGGGACAGACCATCTGGACGAGCAGTACTTC
CATGTDHLDEQYF
>TRBD1|many|TRBV2|TRBJ1-4
TGTGCCAGCAGGGACAGGGGAAATGAAAAACTGTTTTTT
CASRDRGNEKLFF
>TRBD2|-|TRBV6-4|TRBJ2-1
TGTGCCAGCAGTGAAGTAGCGGGGGGCAACAATGAGCAGTTCTTC
CASSEVAGGNNEQFF
>-|many|TRBV7-9|TRBJ1-1
TGTGCCAGCAGCTTAGGGCGTACTGAAGCTTTCTTT
CASSLGRTEAFF
>TRBD2|-|TRBV29-1|TRBJ2-3
TGCAGCGTTATCGGGAGGTTAACAGATACGCAGTATTTT
CSVIGRLTDTQYF
>-|-|TRBV30|TRBJ2-2
TGTGCCTGGAGAGACAGGAACACCGGGGAGCTGTTTTTT
CAWRDRNTGELFF
>-|-|TRBV29-1|TRBJ2-2
TGCAGCGTGACTCGCAGGGGAGTCGGGGAGCTGTTTTTT
CSVTRRGVGELFF
>-|many|TRBV29-1|TRBJ2-7
TGCAGCGCTCTTCCCCGGGACTCGCTCGAGCAGTACTTC
CSALPRDSLEQYF
>TRBD2|few|TRBV20-1|TRBJ2-7
TGCAGTGCTAGACCCCTAGCGGGCTCCTACGAGCAGTACTTC
CSARPLAGSYEQYF
>-|many|TRBV7-9|TRBJ1-4
TGTGCCAGCAGCTCAAATCGACAGGCAACTAATGAAAAACTGTTTTTT
CASSSNRQATNEKLFF
>-|many|TRBV29-1|TRBJ1-1
TGCAGCGTTCAAAGCCTCAACACTGAAGCTTTCTTT
CSVQSLNTEAFF
>-|-|TRBV7-7|TRBJ2-5
TGTGCTAGCAGCTTAGCGCGGGCAGAAGAGACCCAGTACTTC
CASSLARAEETQYF
>TRBD1|-|TRBV9|TRBJ2-2
TGTGCCAGCAGCTCCAGACAGGGTGTTGCCGGGGAGCTGTTTTTT
CASSSRQGVAGELFF
>-|-|TRBV7-9|TRBJ1-5
TGTGCCAGCAGCTACGGACCCCAGGGCAATCAGCCCCAGCATTTT
CASSYGPQGNQPQHF
>TRBD1|many|TRBV4-2|TRBJ2-1
TGTGCCAGCAGCCAAGAAGACAGGGGGATGTCCTACAATGAGCAGTTCTTC
CASSQEDRGMSYNEQFF
>TRBD1|few|TRBV7-6|TRBJ2-7
TGTGCCAGCAGCCCAATCGGGACAGGGTCGACTTCCTACGAGCAGTACTTC
CASSPIGTGSTSYEQYF
>TRBD2|-|TRBV6-4|TRBJ2-1
TGTGCCAGCAGTGTGATAGCGGGGGGGCCAGACAATGAGCAGTTCTTC
CASSVIAGGPDNEQFF
>-|few|TRBV12-3/TRBV12-4|TRBJ1-6
TGTGCCAGCAGAGGCCGGGACATTAATTCACCCCTCCACTTT
CASRGRDINSPLHF
>TRBD1|-|TRBV5-6|TRBJ2-2
TGTGCCAGCAGTACCGCGGGACAGGGCTTCACCGGGGAGCTGTTTTTT
CASSTAGQGFTGELFF
>-|many|TRBV7-6|TRBJ2-3
TGTGCCAGCAGCTTAGTTCTAGCCCCGCAGTATTTT
CASSLVLAPQYF
>TRBD1|many|TRBV12-3/TRBV12-4|TRBJ1-1
TGTGCCAGCAGGACAGGGCTATTCACTGAAGCTTTCTTT
CASRTGLFTEAFF
>TRBD2|few|TRBV20-1|TRBJ2-7
TGCAGTGCCAGAAAAAAGGGACTAGCGGGAGAAGAGGTGTACGAGCAGTACTTC
CSARKKGLAGEEVYEQYF